This TCR beta chain was observed in a study of T cell repertoires in cytomegalovirus infection. Study-wide background: CMV epitopes that were recently identified and HLA-C-restricted were used alongside well-studied HLA-B-restricted ones. Public TCR beta signature analysis indicated the presence of both CMV infection and matching HLA type.

Study results and limitations: Summed public TCR beta family frequency identified CMV carriers bearing the relevant HLA. It was HLA-C-restricted CMV-specific TCR beta clonotypes that dominated the response ex vivo.

The CDR3 is 15 amino acids. With 4 bases removed from V and 0 bases from J, the gap between germline ends came to 10 bases. The germline gives CDR1 ENHRY, CDR2 SYGVKD. TCRdb independently ran MiXCR on the reads; one entry per CDR3 protein. The profile shows roughly 500,000 distinct CDR3 sequences, under 45% of them singletons. Points on this clonotype: Its cognate antigen is unknown.

The clonotype was recovered from a human donor in good health (CMV status not recorded). Some clones in this sample may be carry-over from other donors' samples. Sample: cultured PBMCs, taken from culture after CMV antigen stimulation. J is TRBJ1-3 and V is TRBV10-3, with a weak D call TRBD1 (6 bases). The CDR3 sequence is CAISVGGGSGNTIYF. The CDR3 region has the DNA TGTGCCATCAGTGTGGGGGGCGGCTCTGGAAACACCATATATTTT.